This TCR beta chain was sequenced for a study of blood T cell repertoires in COVID-19 (dated by TCRdb to about 2020). Notes on the research overall: The collaborator samples originated in the United States, Italy and Spain and spanned the acute and convalescent phases of COVID-19. Subjects who had been exposed to COVID-19, were actively infected with it, or had recovered from it provided the deeply sampled blood TCRbeta repertoires that made up the dataset. The material from the prospective study consisted of cDNA or gDNA derived from T cells, B-cell-depleted T cells, or PBMCs. A freely available public database, intended as a resource for researchers studying the immune response to SARS-CoV-2, is where the repertoires were released. Samples came from the ongoing ImmuneRACE study (first 160 participants) plus 1,254 subjects from 6 global collaborators. Where available, HLA class I and class II types were taken from metadata supplied by the sample provider and were not determined by assay-based typing. Nearly every sample came with metadata listing a de-identified subject ID, COVID-19 status, age in years and sex. Paper-wide results and their limitations: How much clinical and demographic metadata was included differed by source and by participant, and the metadata was provided uncurated.

The immunoSEQ Assay, a bias-controlled multiplex PCR, was used to amplify TCRbeta CDR3 regions from genomic DNA. Processing in the source paper ran as follows. The number of nucleated cells in each sample was estimated from the amplification of reference gene primers within the assay. To quantify the absolute abundance of each unique TCRbeta CDR3 rearrangement, sequence reads were collapsed and filtered. For each sample, productive Simpson clonality was calculated as the square root of Simpson's diversity index over productive rearrangements. TCRdb provides this immuneACCESS table in a form limited to in-frame rearrangements. Some clones are lacking; in checked studies, under half of them reflect an unresolved V gene, and why the rest are absent is not known. That table furnishes V, J and clone size, whereas the DNA furnished D and trimming. A total of about 150,000 clones appear in this sample, about four fifths of them only once. About 15% of the sample comes from the top ten.

For this clone: Its antigen is not yet known. One junction end disagrees with the germline gene, perhaps due to a read error.

Whole blood was collected in K2EDTA tubes by collaborating institutions according to the institutions' own protocols. For TCRbeta analysis, collaborators shipped samples in one of three forms: frozen whole blood, isolated PBMCs, or DNA extracted from either of those sample types. Its CDR3 holds 15 amino acids, cysteine through phenylalanine. This entry keeps only the CDR3 DNA: 45 bases, framed from base 1. The germline V gene sets CDR1 to SGHTA and CDR2 to FQGNSA. The TCR was taken from a human donor with acute or convalescent COVID-19. The donor label of this sample is uncertain. The sample was peripheral blood. Here the chain combines TRBV7-2 and TRBJ2-2, with 9 bases matching TRBD1. The encoded CDR3 is CASSLQGQGPGEPFF. The nucleotide sequence is TGTGCCAGCAGCTTACAGGGACAGGGCCCCGGGGAGCCGTTTTTT.